The T cell receptor (beta chain) under discussion was sequenced for a study of blood T cell repertoires in COVID-19. Study at large: Sample material is recorded as cDNA or gDNA derived from T cells, B-cell-depleted T cells, or PBMCs.

Data came from immunoSEQ multiplex PCR; TCRdb stores just in-frame clones and leaves some out. The profile shows 250,000 to 350,000 clones, more than 70% of them singletons. The junction had 9 bases not matched to a gene; V was cut back by 8 bases and J by 3 bases. The CDR3 spans 14 residues. Germline CDR1 and CDR2: MDHEN and SYDVKM. Sequenced material: peripheral blood. The gene calls are TRBV28 and TRBJ2-7; 8 nucleotides agree with TRBD2. The source is a woman aged 45-59 years who had recovered from COVID-19. Written as DNA, the CDR3 is TGTGCCAGCCCCCTCGGGGGGGGCAACTACGAGCAGTACTTC. Protein: CASPLGGGNYEQYF.